Sequencing of this TCR beta chain was carried out in a study of shared clonotypes between healthy human individuals. The germline CDR1 and CDR2 sequences are GTSNPN and SVGIG (reference sequence). V dropped 5 bases and J dropped 7 bases, with 7 bases sitting between them. The CDR3 totals 10 residues. Generated by immunoSEQ multiplex PCR, the TCRdb table keeps only in-frame clones and is missing some. The sample gives more than 1.2 million clones, about 98.5% of which show up once; approximately 0.4% is in the top ten. Sequencing was carried out using naive CD4+ T cells sorted from blood. Subset: CD45RA+ positively selected. This TCR came from a man aged 25-45 years in good health. The rearrangement uses TRBV30 and TRBJ2-3; no definite D call. The CDR3, as DNA: TGTGCCTGGGGCCGCAATACGCAGTATTTT. Its translation is CAWGRNTQYF. Complete variable domain (other parts from reference TRBV30 and TRBJ2-3): SQTIHQWPATLVQPVGSPLSLECTVEGTSNPNLYWYRQAAGRGLQLLFYSVGIGQISSEVPQNLSASRPQDRQFILSSKKLLLSDSGFYLCAWGRNTQYFGPGTRLTVL.